A single sample is the source of the 11 T cell receptor beta chains below, sequenced in a study of PD-L1 blockade in urothelial cancer. Method: immunoSEQ multiplex PCR; TCRdb's copy keeps in-frame clones and lacks some. The sample gives more than 95,000 clones, 75% to 90% of which show up once; 1.5% to 2% is in the top ten. Time point described: peripheral blood 6 weeks after treatment start. This specimen consisted of PBMCs, obtained around atezolizumab (anti-PD-L1) treatment. These receptors came from a man aged 55 to 70 with urothelial cancer.

This chain links TRBV4-2 with TRBJ2-5, with 10 positions matching TRBD2. CDR1 LGHNA and CDR2 YNFKEQ come from the germline V gene. This CDR3 contains 21 residues. Unmatched junction bases numbered 21, after V lost 3 bases and J lost 2 bases. The CDR3 DNA reads as TGTGCCAGCAGCCAGACGGGGCCCTTAGCGGGGGGCGACCCCTTACAAGAGACCCAGTACTTC. Its protein is CASSQTGPLAGGDPLQETQYF.

V gene TRBV6-6 combines with J gene TRBJ2-7; D might be TRBD1 (6 bases). This CDR3 contains 13 residues. CDR1 and CDR2 (germline): MNHNY, SVGAGI (reference sequence). Trimming stripped 7 bases from V and 2 bases from J, with 12 bases between. The chain's CDR3 is CASTGDGAYEQYF. The CDR3 bases are TGTGCCAGCACAGGGGACGGTGCCTACGAGCAGTACTTC.

The chain recombines TRBV5-4 with TRBJ2-7; 7 bases are a match to TRBD2. From germline, CDR1 is SGHNT and CDR2 YYREEE (reference sequence). The CDR3 is 13 residues long. Unmatched junction bases numbered 10, after V lost 0 bases and J lost 13 bases. The CDR3 DNA reads as TGTGCCAGCAGCTTGGGGGGGGGACGCGAACCTTACTTC. Translated, it gives CASSLGGGREPYF.

This clone has only a few counts. The gene calls are TRBV27 and TRBJ2-2; TRBD1 aligns across 8 bases. J was trimmed by 5 bases and V by 2 bases; bases with no gene match: 7. Germline assignment: CDR1 MNHEY and CDR2 SMNVEV (reference sequence). The length of the CDR3 is 16 residues. The CDR3: CASSLRQGAGTGELFF. For the CDR3, the DNA is TGTGCCAGCAGTTTACGCCAGGGGGCAGGAACCGGGGAGCTGTTTTTT.

The rearrangement links TRBV10-2 to TRBJ2-7; 8 bases fit TRBD2. Germline assignment: CDR1 WSHSY and CDR2 SAAADI. The CDR3 length is 14 residues. J was trimmed by 3 bases and V by 7 bases; bases with no gene match: 8. As DNA, the CDR3 is TGCGCCAGCACCCCGGGGGGGCTTAGCTACGAGCAGTACTTC. It is translated as CASTPGGLSYEQYF.

This chain connects TRBV2 to TRBJ2-7; a weak D match, TRBD1 (6 bases). The germline CDR1 and CDR2 sequences are SNHLY and FYNNEI. This CDR3 contains 14 residues. V was cut by 6 bases and J by 6 bases, with 18 bases left in between. Written as DNA, the CDR3 is TGTGCCAGCAGACGACAGGCGACGTCCGCCGAGCAGTACTTC. Its protein is CASRRQATSAEQYF.

The chain combines TRBV4-1 with TRBJ2-7, with 7 bases aligning to TRBD1. The CDR3 runs to 15 residues. Germline CDR1 and CDR2: MGHRA and YSYEKL. Trimming removed 4 bases from V and 1 base from J; junction bases left unmatched: 7. The CDR3 coding sequence is TGCGCCAGCAGCCCCCGACAGGGCGCTTCCTACGAGCAGTACTTC. Translated, it gives CASSPRQGASYEQYF.

This clone appeared once. The gene calls are TRBV7-8 and TRBJ1-2, with 10 bases identical to TRBD1. This CDR3 has 16 amino acids. CDR1 and CDR2 from the germline V gene are SGHVS and FQNEAQ. The ends lost 5 bases at V and 3 bases at J; junction bases unmatched: 9. The CDR3 is CASSPRQGATDYGYTF. The CDR3, as DNA: TGTGCCAGCAGCCCGAGACAGGGGGCTACGGACTATGGCTACACCTTC.

J is TRBJ1-4 and V is TRBV4-1; TRBD1 might be the D (6 bases). Germline V gene lookup returns CDR1 MGHRA and CDR2 YSYEKL. The CDR3 has 16 residues. The V end was cut by 3 bases, the J end by 8 bases, with 19 bases between. The CDR3 protein is CASSQANREGEEKLFF. In DNA form, the CDR3 reads TGCGCCAGCAGCCAGGCTAACAGGGAGGGAGAAGAAAAACTGTTTTTT.

This chain joins TRBV2 and TRBJ1-4, with 9 bases fitting TRBD1. This CDR3 comprises 14 residues. Germline CDR1 reads SNHLY; CDR2 reads FYNNEI. After removal of 6 bases from V and 8 bases from J, the junction contained 7 bases not matched to a gene. The CDR3 bases are TGTGCCAGCAGCACCGACAGGGGGGAGGAAAAACTGTTTTTT. It specifies CASSTDRGEEKLFF.

This sequence joins TRBV28 and TRBJ1-5; tentatively, D is TRBD1 (5 bases). V was clipped by 5 bases and J by 1 base, with 12 bases between them. Germline V gene sequence: CDR1 MDHEN, CDR2 SYDVKM. The CDR3 runs 15 residues. The CDR3 sequence is CASSIPGGSNQPQHF. CDR3 DNA: TGTGCCAGCAGTATACCCGGGGGGAGCAATCAGCCCCAGCATTTT. The full variable domain, in which reference TRBV28 and TRBJ1-5 provide the parts outside the CDR3, is DVKVTQSSRYLVKRTGEKVFLECVQDMDHENMFWYRQDPGLGLRLIYFSYDVKMKEKGDIPEGYSVSREKKERFSLILESASTNQTSMYLCASSIPGGSNQPQHFGDGTRLSIL.